The entry below gives a single T cell receptor (beta chain) sequence along with its context. The source of the sample is a study of blood T cell repertoires in COVID-19. In the study overall: Collection of acute and convalescent COVID-19 samples took place in the United States, Italy and Spain. From T cells, B-cell-depleted T cells, or PBMCs came the material, which was cDNA or gDNA.

How the authors handled the data: Quantification of nucleated cells was approximated via reference gene primer amplification. Sequencing used immunoSEQ multiplex PCR; TCRdb keeps in-frame clones, though not all of them. The D gene and trimming were derived from the DNA, and the V and J assignments and clone size from that table. The data hold some 150,000 clones, with roughly three quarters observed a single time. This TCR was recovered from a man aged 50-60 years with active or convalescent COVID-19. Material for sequencing was peripheral blood.

CDR3 coding DNA: TGTGCCAGTAGTATCTTGCAGGGATACGAGCAGTACTTC. This encodes CASSILQGYEQYF. The chain joins TRBV19 to TRBJ2-7, with D possibly being TRBD1 (5 bases). This CDR3 comprises 13 residues. V lost 3 bases and J lost 4, with 10 bases in between. Germline V lookup: CDR1 LNHDA, CDR2 SQIVND (reference sequence).